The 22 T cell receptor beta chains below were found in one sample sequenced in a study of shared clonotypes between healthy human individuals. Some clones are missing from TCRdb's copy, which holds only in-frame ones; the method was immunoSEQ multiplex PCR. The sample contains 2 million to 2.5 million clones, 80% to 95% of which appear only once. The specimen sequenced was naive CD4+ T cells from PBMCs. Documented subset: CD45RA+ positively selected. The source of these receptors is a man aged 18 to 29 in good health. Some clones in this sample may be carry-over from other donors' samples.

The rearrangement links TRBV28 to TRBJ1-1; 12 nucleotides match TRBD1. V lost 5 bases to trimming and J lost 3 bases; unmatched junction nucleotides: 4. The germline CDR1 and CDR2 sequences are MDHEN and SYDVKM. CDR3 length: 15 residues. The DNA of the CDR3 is TGTGCCAGCAGTGGGACAGGGGGCGGGCACACTGAAGCTTTCTTT. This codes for CASSGTGGGHTEAFF.

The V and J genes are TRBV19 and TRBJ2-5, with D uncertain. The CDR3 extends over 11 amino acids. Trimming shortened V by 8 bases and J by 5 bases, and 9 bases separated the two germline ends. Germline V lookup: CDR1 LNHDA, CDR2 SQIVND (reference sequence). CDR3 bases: TGTGCCAGTGCATCCCGGGAGACCCAGTACTTC. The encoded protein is CASASRETQYF.

The CDR3 spells CAWSLKAIYEQYF. The CDR3 nucleotides read TGTGCCTGGAGCCTAAAGGCCATCTACGAGCAGTACTTC. This rearrangement joins TRBV30 to TRBJ2-7; no clear D gene. CDR1 is GTSNPN and CDR2 is SVGIG in the germline V gene (reference sequence). Trimming removed 3 bases from V and 3 bases from J, with 12 bases in between. CDR3 length: 13 residues.

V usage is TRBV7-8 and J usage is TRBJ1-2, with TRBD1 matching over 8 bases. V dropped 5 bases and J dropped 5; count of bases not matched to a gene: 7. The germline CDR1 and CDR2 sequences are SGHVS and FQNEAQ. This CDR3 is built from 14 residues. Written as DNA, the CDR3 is TGTGCCAGCAGCCTTTGGACAGGGCCATATGGCTACACCTTC. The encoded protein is CASSLWTGPYGYTF. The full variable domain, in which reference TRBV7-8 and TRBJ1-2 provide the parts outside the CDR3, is GAGVSQSPRYKVAKRGQDVALRCDPISGHVSLFWYQQALGQGPEFLTYFQNEAQLDKSGLPSDRFFAERPEGSVSTLKIQRTQQEDSAVYLCASSLWTGPYGYTFGSGTRLTVV.

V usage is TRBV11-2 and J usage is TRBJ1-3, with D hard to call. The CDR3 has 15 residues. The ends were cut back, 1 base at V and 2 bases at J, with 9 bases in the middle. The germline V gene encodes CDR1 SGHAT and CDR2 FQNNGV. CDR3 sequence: CASSLAYTPGNTIYF. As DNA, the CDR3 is TGTGCCAGCAGCTTAGCGTACACACCTGGAAACACCATATATTTT. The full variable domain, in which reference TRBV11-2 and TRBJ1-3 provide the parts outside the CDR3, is EAGVAQSPRYKIIEKRQSVAFWCNPISGHATLYWYQQILGQGPKLLIQFQNNGVVDDSQLPKDRFSAERLKGVDSTLKIQPAKLEDSAVYLCASSLAYTPGNTIYFGEGSWLTVV.

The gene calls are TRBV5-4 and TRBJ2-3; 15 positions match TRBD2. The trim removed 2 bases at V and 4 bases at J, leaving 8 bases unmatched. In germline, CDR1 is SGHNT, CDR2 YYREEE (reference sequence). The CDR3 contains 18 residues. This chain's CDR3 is CASSFRNGLAGGSDTQYF. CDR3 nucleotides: TGTGCCAGCAGCTTCCGAAACGGACTAGCGGGAGGGTCAGATACGCAGTATTTT. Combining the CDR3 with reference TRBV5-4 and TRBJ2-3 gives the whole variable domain ETGVTQSPTHLIKTRGQQVTLRCSSQSGHNTVSWYQQALGQGPQFIFQYYREEENGRGNFPPRFSGLQFPNYSSELNVNALELDDSALYLCASSFRNGLAGGSDTQYFGPGTRLTVL.

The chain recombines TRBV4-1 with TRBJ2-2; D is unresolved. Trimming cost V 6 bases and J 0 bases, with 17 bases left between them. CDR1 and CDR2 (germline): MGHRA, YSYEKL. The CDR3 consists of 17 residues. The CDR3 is CASRKSPARSNTGELFF. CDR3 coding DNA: TGCGCCAGCAGAAAATCCCCGGCCAGATCGAACACCGGGGAGCTGTTTTTT.

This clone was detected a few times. The CDR3 nucleotides are TGTGCCAGCAGCCAAGGGACAGGGTTGATTGGCTACACCTTC. Protein product: CASSQGTGLIGYTF. The V call is TRBV14, the J call TRBJ1-2, with 8 bases that match TRBD1. The V gene's germline CDR1 is SGHDN and CDR2 FVKESK. The CDR3 is 14 amino acids. J gave up 7 bases and V 1 base, and 5 bases lay outside the gene matches.

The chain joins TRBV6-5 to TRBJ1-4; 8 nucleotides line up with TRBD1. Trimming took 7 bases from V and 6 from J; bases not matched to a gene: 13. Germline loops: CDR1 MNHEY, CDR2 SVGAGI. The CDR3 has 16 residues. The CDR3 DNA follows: TGTGCCAGCACTTATTTCCCGGGACAGGTTTATGAAAAACTGTTTTTT. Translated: CASTYFPGQVYEKLFF.

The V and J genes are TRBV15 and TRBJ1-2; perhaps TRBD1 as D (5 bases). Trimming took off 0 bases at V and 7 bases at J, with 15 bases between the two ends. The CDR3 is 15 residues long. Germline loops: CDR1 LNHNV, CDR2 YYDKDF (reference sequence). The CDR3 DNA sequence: TGTGCCACCAGCAGAGATAGGGTGTGGGACGGTGGCTACACCTTC. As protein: CATSRDRVWDGGYTF.

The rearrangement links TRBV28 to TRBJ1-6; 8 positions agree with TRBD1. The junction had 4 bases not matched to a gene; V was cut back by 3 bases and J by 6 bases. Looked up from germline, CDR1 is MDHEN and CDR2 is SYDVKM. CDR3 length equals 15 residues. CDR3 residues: CASSFRQGSNSPLHF. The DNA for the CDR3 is TGTGCCAGCAGTTTCAGACAGGGGAGTAATTCACCCCTCCACTTT.

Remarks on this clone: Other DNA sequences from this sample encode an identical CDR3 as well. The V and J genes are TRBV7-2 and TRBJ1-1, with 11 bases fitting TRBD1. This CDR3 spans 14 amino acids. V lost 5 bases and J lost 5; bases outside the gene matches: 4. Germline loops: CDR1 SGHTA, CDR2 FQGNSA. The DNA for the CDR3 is TGTGCCAGCAGCCTGGACAGGGGGCGGACTGAAGCTTTCTTT. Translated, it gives CASSLDRGRTEAFF. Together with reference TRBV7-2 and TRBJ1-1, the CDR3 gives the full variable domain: GAGVSQSPSNKVTEKGKDVELRCDPISGHTALYWYRQSLGQGLEFLIYFQGNSAPDKSGLPSDRFSAERTGGSVSTLTIQRTQQEDSAVYLCASSLDRGRTEAFFGQGTRLTVV.

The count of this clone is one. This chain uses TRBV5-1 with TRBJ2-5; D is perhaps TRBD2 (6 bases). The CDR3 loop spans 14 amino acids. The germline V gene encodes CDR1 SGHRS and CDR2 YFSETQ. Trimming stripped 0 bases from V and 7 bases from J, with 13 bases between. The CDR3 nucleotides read TGCGCCAGCAGCTTGGCCCCGGAGGGTGGGACCCAGTACTTC. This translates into CASSLAPEGGTQYF.

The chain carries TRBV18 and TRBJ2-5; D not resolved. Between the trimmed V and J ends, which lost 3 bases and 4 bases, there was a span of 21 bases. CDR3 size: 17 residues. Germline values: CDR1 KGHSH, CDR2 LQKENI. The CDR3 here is CASSPLPVASVGETQYF. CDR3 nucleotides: TGTGCCAGCTCACCCCTCCCTGTGGCGAGCGTCGGAGAGACCCAGTACTTC. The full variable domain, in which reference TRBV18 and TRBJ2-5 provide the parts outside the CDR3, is NAGVMQNPRHLVRRRGQEARLRCSPMKGHSHVYWYRQLPEEGLKFMVYLQKENIIDESGMPKERFSAEFPKEGPSILRIQQVVRGDSAAYFCASSPLPVASVGETQYFGPGTRLLVL.

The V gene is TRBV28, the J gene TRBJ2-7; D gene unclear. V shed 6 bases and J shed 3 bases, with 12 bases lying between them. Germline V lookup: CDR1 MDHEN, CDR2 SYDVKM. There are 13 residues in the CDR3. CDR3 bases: TGTGCCAGCAGCCCCCAGGCCCTCTACGAGCAGTACTTC. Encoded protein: CASSPQALYEQYF.

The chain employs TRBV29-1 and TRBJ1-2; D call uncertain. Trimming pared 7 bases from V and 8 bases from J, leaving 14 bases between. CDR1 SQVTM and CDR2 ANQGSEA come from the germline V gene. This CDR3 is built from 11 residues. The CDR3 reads CSGLRSGGYTF. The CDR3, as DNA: TGCAGCGGACTACGATCAGGCGGCTACACCTTC.

CDR3 region: CASSHGTTGGLDEQYF. CDR3 coding DNA: TGTGCCAGCAGTCACGGGACTACCGGGGGGTTGGACGAGCAGTACTTC. V usage is TRBV5-8 and J usage is TRBJ2-7, with 7 bases lining up with TRBD2. The V segment lost 5 bases and the J segment 5 bases; nucleotides outside the gene matches: 16. This CDR3 has 16 residues. Germline V lookup: CDR1 SGHTS, CDR2 YDEGEE.

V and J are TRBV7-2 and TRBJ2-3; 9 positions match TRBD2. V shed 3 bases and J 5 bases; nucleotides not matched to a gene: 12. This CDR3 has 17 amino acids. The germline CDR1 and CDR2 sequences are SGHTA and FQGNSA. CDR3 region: CASSFSHSGRARDTQYF. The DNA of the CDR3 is TGTGCCAGCAGCTTTAGTCATAGCGGGAGAGCAAGAGATACGCAGTATTTT.

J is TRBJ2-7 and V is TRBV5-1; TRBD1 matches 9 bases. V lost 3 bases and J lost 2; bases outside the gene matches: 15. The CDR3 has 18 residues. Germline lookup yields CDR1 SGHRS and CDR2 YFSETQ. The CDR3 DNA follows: TGCGCCAGCAGCTCGGCCTTAAGGACAGGGGACGTTACCTACGAGCAGTACTTC. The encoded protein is CASSSALRTGDVTYEQYF.

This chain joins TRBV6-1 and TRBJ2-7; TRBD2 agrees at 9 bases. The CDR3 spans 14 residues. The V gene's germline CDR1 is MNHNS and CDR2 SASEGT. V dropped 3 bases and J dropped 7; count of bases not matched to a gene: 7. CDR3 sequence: CASSEAGGPKEQYF. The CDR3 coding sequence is TGTGCCAGCAGTGAGGCGGGAGGGCCGAAGGAGCAGTACTTC.

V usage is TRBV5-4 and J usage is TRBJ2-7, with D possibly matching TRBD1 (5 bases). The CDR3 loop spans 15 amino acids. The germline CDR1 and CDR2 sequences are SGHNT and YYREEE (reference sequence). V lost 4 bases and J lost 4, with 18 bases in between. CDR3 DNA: TGTGCCAGCAGCGATAAGACAGAGCCTTCGTACGAGCAGTACTTC. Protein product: CASSDKTEPSYEQYF. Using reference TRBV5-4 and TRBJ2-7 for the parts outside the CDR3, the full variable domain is ETGVTQSPTHLIKTRGQQVTLRCSSQSGHNTVSWYQQALGQGPQFIFQYYREEENGRGNFPPRFSGLQFPNYSSELNVNALELDDSALYLCASSDKTEPSYEQYFGPGTRLTVT.

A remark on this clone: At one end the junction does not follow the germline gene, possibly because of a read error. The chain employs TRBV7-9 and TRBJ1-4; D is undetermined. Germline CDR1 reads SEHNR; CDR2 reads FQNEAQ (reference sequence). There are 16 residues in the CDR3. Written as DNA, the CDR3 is TGTGCCAGCCGACTTTACCGGGCCACTAATAATGAAAGACTGTTTTTT. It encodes CASRLYRATNNERLFF.